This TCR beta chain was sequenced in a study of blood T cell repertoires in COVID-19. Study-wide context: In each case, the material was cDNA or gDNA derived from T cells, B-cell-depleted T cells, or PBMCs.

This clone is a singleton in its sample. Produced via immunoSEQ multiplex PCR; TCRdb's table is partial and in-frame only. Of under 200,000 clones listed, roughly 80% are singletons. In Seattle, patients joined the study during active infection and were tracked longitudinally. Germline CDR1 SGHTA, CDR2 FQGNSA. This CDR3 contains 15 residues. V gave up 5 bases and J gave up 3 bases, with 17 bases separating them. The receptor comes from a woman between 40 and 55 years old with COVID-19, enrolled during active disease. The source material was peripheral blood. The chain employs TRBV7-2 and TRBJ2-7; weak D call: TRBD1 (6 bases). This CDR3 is CASSEGQSFLYEQYF. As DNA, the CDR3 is TGTGCCAGCAGCGAAGGACAGAGTTTTCTCTACGAGCAGTACTTC.